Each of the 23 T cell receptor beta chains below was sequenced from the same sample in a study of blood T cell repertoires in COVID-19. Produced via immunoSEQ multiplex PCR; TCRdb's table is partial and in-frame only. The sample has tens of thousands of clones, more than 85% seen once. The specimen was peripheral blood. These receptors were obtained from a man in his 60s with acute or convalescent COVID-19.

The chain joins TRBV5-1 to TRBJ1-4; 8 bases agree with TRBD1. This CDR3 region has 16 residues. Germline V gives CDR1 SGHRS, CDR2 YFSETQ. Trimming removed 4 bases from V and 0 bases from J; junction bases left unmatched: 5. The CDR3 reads CASSLDRDSTNEKLFF. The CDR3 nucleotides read TGCGCCAGCAGCCTGGACAGGGATTCAACTAATGAAAAACTGTTTTTT.

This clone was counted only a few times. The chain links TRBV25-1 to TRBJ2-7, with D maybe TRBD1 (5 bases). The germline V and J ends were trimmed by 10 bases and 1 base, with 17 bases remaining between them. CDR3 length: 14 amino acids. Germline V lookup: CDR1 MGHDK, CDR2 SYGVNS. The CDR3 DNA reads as TGTGCCACCGCTAAATGGGGCGAGTCCTACGAGCAGTACTTC. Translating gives CATAKWGESYEQYF.

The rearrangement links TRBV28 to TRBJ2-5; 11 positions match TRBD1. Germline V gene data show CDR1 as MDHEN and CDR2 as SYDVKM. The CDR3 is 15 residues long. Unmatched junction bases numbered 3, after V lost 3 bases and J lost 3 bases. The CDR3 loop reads CASSLGQGGEETQYF. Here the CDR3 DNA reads TGTGCCAGCAGTTTGGGACAGGGGGGGGAAGAGACCCAGTACTTC. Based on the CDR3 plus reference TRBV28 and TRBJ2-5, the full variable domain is DVKVTQSSRYLVKRTGEKVFLECVQDMDHENMFWYRQDPGLGLRLIYFSYDVKMKEKGDIPEGYSVSREKKERFSLILESASTNQTSMYLCASSLGQGGEETQYFGPGTRLLVL.

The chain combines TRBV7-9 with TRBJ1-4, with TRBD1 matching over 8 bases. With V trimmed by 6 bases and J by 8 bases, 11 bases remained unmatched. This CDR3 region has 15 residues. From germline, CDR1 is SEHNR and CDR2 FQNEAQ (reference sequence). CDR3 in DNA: TGTGCCAGCAGTCGTATTCAGGGGGCCGGGGAAAAACTGTTTTTT. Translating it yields CASSRIQGAGEKLFF.

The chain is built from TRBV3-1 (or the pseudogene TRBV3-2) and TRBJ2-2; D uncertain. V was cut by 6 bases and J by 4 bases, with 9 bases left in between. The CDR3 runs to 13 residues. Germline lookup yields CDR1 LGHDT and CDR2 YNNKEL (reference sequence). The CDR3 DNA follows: TGTGCCAGCAGTCCCTCCCGCACCGGGGAGCTGTTTTTT. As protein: CASSPSRTGELFF.

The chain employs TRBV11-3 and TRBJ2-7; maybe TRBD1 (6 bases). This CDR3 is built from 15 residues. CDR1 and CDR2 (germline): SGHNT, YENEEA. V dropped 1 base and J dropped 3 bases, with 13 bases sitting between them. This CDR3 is CASSLGPTGLYEQYF. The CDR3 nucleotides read TGTGCCAGCAGCTTAGGACCGACAGGTCTCTACGAGCAGTACTTC.

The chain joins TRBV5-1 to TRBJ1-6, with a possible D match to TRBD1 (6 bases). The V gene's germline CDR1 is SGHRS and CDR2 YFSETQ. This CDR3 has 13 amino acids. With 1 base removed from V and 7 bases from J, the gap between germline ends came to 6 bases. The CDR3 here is CASSLQGNSPLHF. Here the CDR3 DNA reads TGCGCCAGCAGCTTGCAGGGGAATTCACCCCTCCACTTT.

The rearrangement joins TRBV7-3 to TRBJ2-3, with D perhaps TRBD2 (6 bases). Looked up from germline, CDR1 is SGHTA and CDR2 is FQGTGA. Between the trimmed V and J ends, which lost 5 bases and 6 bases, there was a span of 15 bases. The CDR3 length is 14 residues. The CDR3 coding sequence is TGTGCCAGCAGCGCGGGACTTAGTTCTGATACGCAGTATTTT. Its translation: CASSAGLSSDTQYF.

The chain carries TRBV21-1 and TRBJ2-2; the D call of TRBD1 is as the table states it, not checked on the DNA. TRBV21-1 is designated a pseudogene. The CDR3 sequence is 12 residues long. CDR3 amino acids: CASLGTAGELFF. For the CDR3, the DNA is TGTGCCAGCCTCGGGACAGCCGGGGAGCTGTTTTTT.

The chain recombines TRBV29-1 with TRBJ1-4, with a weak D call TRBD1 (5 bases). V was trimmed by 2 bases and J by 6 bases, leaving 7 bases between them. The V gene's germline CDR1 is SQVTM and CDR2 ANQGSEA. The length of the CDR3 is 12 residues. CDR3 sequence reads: CSVESGDEKLFF. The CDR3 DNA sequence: TGCAGCGTTGAATCGGGGGATGAAAAACTGTTTTTT.

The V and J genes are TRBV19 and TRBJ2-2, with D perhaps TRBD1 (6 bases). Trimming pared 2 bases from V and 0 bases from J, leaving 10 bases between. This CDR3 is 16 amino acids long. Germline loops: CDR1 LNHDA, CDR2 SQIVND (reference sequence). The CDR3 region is CASSILGASNTGELFF. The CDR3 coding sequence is TGTGCCAGTAGTATACTGGGGGCATCGAACACCGGGGAGCTGTTTTTT.

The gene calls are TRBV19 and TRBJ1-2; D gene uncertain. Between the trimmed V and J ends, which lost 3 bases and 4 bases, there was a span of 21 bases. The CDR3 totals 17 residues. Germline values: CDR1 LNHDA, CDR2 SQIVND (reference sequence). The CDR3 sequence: CASSMRAGHQILYGYTF. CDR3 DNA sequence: TGTGCCAGTAGTATGCGGGCAGGCCATCAAATCCTCTATGGCTACACCTTC.

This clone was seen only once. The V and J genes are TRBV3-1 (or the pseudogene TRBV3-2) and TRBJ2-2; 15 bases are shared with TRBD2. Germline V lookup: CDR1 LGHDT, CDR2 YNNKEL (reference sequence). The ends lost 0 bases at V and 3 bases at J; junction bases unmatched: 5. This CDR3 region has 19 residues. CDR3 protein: CASSQDGLAGGWDTGELFF. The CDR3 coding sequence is TGTGCCAGCAGCCAAGATGGACTAGCGGGAGGGTGGGACACCGGGGAGCTGTTTTTT.

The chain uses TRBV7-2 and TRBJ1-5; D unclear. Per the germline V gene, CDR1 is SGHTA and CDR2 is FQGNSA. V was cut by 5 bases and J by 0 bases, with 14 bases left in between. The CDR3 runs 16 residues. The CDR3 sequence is CASSPRRGYSNQPQHF. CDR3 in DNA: TGTGCCAGCAGCCCGAGGCGAGGTTATAGCAATCAGCCCCAGCATTTT.

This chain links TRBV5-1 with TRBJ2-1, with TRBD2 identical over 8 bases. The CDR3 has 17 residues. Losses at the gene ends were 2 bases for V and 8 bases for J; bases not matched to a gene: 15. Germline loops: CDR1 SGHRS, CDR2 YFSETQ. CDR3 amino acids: CASSFSSGRGVPDEQFF. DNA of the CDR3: TGCGCCAGCAGCTTCTCGAGCGGGAGAGGGGTCCCCGATGAGCAGTTCTTC.

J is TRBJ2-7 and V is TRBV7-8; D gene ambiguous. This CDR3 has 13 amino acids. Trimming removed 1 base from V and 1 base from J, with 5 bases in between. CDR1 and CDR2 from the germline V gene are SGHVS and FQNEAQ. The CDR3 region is CASSLGRSYEQYF. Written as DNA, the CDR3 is TGTGCCAGCAGCTTAGGCAGATCCTACGAGCAGTACTTC.

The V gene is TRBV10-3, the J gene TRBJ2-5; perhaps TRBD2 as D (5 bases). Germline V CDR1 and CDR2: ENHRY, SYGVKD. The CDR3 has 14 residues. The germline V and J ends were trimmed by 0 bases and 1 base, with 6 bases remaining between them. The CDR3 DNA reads TGTGCCATCAGTGAGTCGGGGAGCCAAGAGACCCAGTACTTC. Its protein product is CAISESGSQETQYF.

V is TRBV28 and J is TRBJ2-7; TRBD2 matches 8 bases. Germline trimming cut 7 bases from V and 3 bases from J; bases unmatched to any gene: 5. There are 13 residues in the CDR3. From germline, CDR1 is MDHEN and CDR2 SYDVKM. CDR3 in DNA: TGTGCCAGCACCACGGGAGGGGGCTACGAGCAGTACTTC. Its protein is CASTTGGGYEQYF.

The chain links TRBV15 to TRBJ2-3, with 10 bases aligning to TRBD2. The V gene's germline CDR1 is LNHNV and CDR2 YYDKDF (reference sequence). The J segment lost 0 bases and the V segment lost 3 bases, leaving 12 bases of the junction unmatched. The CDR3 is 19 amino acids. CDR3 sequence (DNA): TGTGCCACCAGCAGGGATCCCGGACTAGCGGAACCTAGCACAGATACGCAGTATTTT. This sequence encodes CATSRDPGLAEPSTDTQYF. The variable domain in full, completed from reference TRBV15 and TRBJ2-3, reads DAMVIQNPRYQVTQFGKPVTLSCSQTLNHNVMYWYQQKSSQAPKLLFHYYDKDFNNEADTPDNFQSRRPNTSFCFLDIRSPGLGDTAMYLCATSRDPGLAEPSTDTQYFGPGTRLTVL.

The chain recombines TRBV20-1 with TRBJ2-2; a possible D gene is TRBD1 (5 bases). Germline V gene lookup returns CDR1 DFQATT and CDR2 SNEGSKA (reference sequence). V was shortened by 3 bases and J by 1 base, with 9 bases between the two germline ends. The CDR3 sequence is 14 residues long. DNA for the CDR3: TGCAGTGCTAGTACCCAGGGGAACACCGGGGAGCTGTTTTTT. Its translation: CSASTQGNTGELFF.

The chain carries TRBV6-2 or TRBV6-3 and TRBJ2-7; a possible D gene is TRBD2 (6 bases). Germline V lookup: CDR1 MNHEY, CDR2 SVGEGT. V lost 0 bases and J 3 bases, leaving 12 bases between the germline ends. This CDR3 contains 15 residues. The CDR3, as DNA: TGTGCCAGCAGTTACTCGTTGGGGAGGCGCTACGAGCAGTACTTC. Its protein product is CASSYSLGRRYEQYF.

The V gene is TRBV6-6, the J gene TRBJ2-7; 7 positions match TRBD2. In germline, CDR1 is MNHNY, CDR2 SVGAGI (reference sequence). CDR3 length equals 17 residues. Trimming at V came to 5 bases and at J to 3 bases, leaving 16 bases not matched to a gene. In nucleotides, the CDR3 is TGTGCCAGCAGTCCTAGAGCACTCAGCGGGACTAACTACGAGCAGTACTTC. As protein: CASSPRALSGTNYEQYF.

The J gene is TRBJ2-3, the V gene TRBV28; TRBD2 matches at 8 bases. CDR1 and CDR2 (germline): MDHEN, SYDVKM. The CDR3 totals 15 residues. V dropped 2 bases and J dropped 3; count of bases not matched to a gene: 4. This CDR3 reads CASSLTGLETDTQYF. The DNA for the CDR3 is TGTGCCAGCAGTTTAACGGGACTAGAAACAGATACGCAGTATTTT. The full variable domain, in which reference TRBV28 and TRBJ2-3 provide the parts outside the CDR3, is DVKVTQSSRYLVKRTGEKVFLECVQDMDHENMFWYRQDPGLGLRLIYFSYDVKMKEKGDIPEGYSVSREKKERFSLILESASTNQTSMYLCASSLTGLETDTQYFGPGTRLTVL.